A single sample gave rise to the 17 T cell receptor beta chains below, sequenced in a study of PD-1 blockade in mismatch repair-deficient tumors. The data were produced by immunoSEQ multiplex PCR, yet TCRdb's version contains in-frame clones alone and is incomplete. The sample records some 120,000 clones, about 88% being singletons. The specimen comprised peripheral blood, sampled approximately 73 weeks after starting pembrolizumab. These receptors were collected from an adult with mismatch repair-deficient cancer.

The chain carries TRBV29-1 and TRBJ2-7, with 11 bases lining up with TRBD2. With 4 bases clipped from V and 2 bases from J, the junction kept 13 bases outside the gene matches. This CDR3 region has 17 residues. CDR1 SQVTM and CDR2 ANQGSEA come from the germline V gene. The CDR3 sequence is CSVGFGRLAGGTYEQYF. CDR3 nucleotides: TGCAGCGTTGGCTTTGGAAGGCTAGCGGGAGGAACCTACGAGCAGTACTTC.

The J gene is TRBJ2-7, the V gene TRBV5-8; possibly TRBD1 for D (5 bases). The CDR3 is made up of 15 amino acids. Germline CDR1 is SGHTS and CDR2 is YDEGEE. Trimming removed 1 base at V and 2 bases at J, with 13 bases between. The CDR3: CASSLTGSPAYEQYF. CDR3 in DNA: TGTGCCAGCAGCTTGACAGGTTCCCCGGCCTACGAGCAGTACTTC.

This clone showed up just a few times. One end of the junction varies from germline; a read error may be responsible. The chain uses TRBV30 and TRBJ1-2, with a weak D call TRBD1 (6 bases). CDR1 and CDR2 (germline): GTSNPN, SVGIG (reference sequence). This CDR3 contains 10 residues. This CDR3 reads CAWRQGDFAF. The CDR3 coding sequence is TGTGCCTGGAGACAGGGCGATTTCGCCTTC.

J is TRBJ2-1 and V is TRBV4-3, with 12 bases that match TRBD1. CDR3 size: 16 residues. CDR1 is LGHNA, CDR2 YSLEER, per germline. Trimming at V came to 4 bases and at J to 7 bases, leaving 8 bases not matched to a gene. Here the CDR3 DNA reads TGCGCCAGCAGCCCCGGGACAGGGGGCCAGTTGAATGAGCAGTTCTTC. Protein: CASSPGTGGQLNEQFF.

About this clone itself: This could be a read error, since a much larger clone is one nucleotide away. The rearrangement links TRBV4-1 to TRBJ2-1; TRBD1 agrees at 10 bases. The length of the CDR3 is 15 residues. Germline CDR1 reads MGHRA; CDR2 reads YSYEKL. The V and J ends lost 1 base and 4 bases, in that order; junction bases with no gene match: 1. The DNA of the CDR3 is TGCGCCAGCAGCCAAGGGACAGGGGGTTACAATGAGCAGTTCTTC. Protein sequence: CASSQGTGGYNEQFF.

The table lists this clone with a count of one. This sequence joins TRBV6-1 and TRBJ2-3; tentative D call: TRBD2 (5 bases). Germline CDR1 MNHNS, CDR2 SASEGT. V lost 9 bases and J 4 bases, leaving 20 bases between the germline ends. The CDR3 is made up of 15 amino acids. The CDR3 sequence is CASRRTRLFPDTQYF. CDR3 sequence (DNA): TGTGCCAGTAGGCGTACTAGGTTGTTTCCAGATACGCAGTATTTT.

This rearrangement joins TRBV5-4 to TRBJ1-1; possible D gene TRBD1, 5 bases. Trimming left V 0 bases short and J 4 bases short, with 13 bases between. CDR1 is SGHNT and CDR2 is YYREEE in the germline V gene (reference sequence). The CDR3 loop spans 15 amino acids. CDR3 sequence: CASSLAGARGTEAFF. Written as DNA, the CDR3 is TGTGCCAGCAGCTTGGCTGGTGCGAGGGGCACTGAAGCTTTCTTT.

The chain recombines TRBV5-6 with TRBJ2-7; the D call may be TRBD1 or TRBD2 (5 bases each). The CDR3 contains 14 residues. Per germline, CDR1 SGHDT and CDR2 YYEEEE. V gave up 4 bases and J gave up 2 bases, with 13 bases separating them. The CDR3 nucleotides are TGTGCCAGCAGCCTGTCAGGGAGCCCCTACGAGCAGTACTTC. Translation: CASSLSGSPYEQYF.

This clone was seen a single time. The chain is built from TRBV27 and TRBJ2-3, with no clear D. In germline, CDR1 is MNHEY, CDR2 SMNVEV (reference sequence). CDR3 length equals 12 residues. V lost 6 bases, J lost 0 bases, and 4 bases lay in between. This chain's CDR3 is CASRLSTDTQYF. The CDR3 DNA is TGTGCCAGCAGACTGAGCACAGATACGCAGTATTTT.

CDR3 loop: CASSHKGGNTEAFF. The CDR3, as DNA: TGTGCCAGTAGCCACAAGGGGGGGAACACTGAAGCTTTCTTT. This chain joins TRBV19 and TRBJ1-1; a possible D gene is TRBD1 (6 bases). This CDR3 contains 14 residues. Germline CDR1 reads LNHDA; CDR2 reads SQIVND (reference sequence). V shed 6 bases and J shed 1 base, with 12 bases lying between them.

This chain joins TRBV4-1 and TRBJ1-2; no clear D. The CDR3 runs 14 residues. The germline V gene has CDR1 MGHRA and CDR2 YSYEKL. Trimming left V 0 bases short and J 6 bases short, with 11 bases between. CDR3 region: CASSQEHGVDGYTF. The CDR3, as DNA: TGCGCCAGCAGCCAAGAACACGGAGTTGATGGCTACACCTTC.

The J gene is TRBJ1-2, the V gene TRBV19; D is unclear. V lost 3 bases, J lost 8 bases, and 13 bases lay in between. Germline V gives CDR1 LNHDA, CDR2 SQIVND (reference sequence). The CDR3 is 13 residues long. This CDR3 reads CASSIVGGRGYTF. The CDR3 DNA sequence: TGTGCCAGTAGTATTGTCGGAGGTCGGGGCTACACCTTC.

The chain employs TRBV5-1 and TRBJ2-7; no clear D gene. This CDR3 is 13 amino acids long. Germline-derived CDR1 and CDR2 are SGHRS and YFSETQ. The V end lost 0 bases, the J end lost 2 bases, and 6 bases lay between the germline ends. This CDR3 reads CASSLGSTYEQYF. The CDR3 region has the DNA TGCGCCAGCAGCTTGGGATCAACCTACGAGCAGTACTTC.

The V and J genes are TRBV9 and TRBJ2-1; D remains unclear. The CDR3 is made up of 15 amino acids. Looked up from germline, CDR1 is SGDLS and CDR2 is YYNGEE. V was cut by 0 bases and J by 0 bases, with 7 bases left in between. The CDR3 bases are TGTGCCAGCAGCGTAGATCTGAGCTCCTACAATGAGCAGTTCTTC. Protein sequence: CASSVDLSSYNEQFF.

The chain has TRBV7-9 and TRBJ1-1, with D possibly matching TRBD1 (5 bases). Deletions cut 5 bases from V and 6 bases from J, with 16 bases between. The CDR3 sequence is 14 residues long. Germline V lookup: CDR1 SEHNR, CDR2 FQNEAQ (reference sequence). CDR3 loop: CASSLVKGRAEAFF. The CDR3 nucleotides read TGTGCCAGCAGCCTTGTTAAGGGCAGGGCTGAAGCTTTCTTT.

This sequence joins TRBV7-9 and TRBJ1-4, with a weak D call TRBD1 (5 bases). V lost 5 bases and J 4 bases, leaving 17 bases between the germline ends. CDR3 length: 16 amino acids. Germline lookup yields CDR1 SEHNR and CDR2 FQNEAQ (reference sequence). CDR3 DNA: TGTGCCAGCAGCCCCTCTCAGGGTGAGGGTAATGAAAAACTGTTTTTT. It codes for CASSPSQGEGNEKLFF.

V is TRBV7-9 and J is TRBJ2-7, with D possibly matching TRBD1 (6 bases). This CDR3 comprises 19 residues. Germline V gene lookup returns CDR1 SEHNR and CDR2 FQNEAQ (reference sequence). Trimming left V 6 bases short and J 3 bases short, with 30 bases between. The CDR3 DNA reads TGTGCCAGCAGTTCTAAGGGGGTCTTCACCCAACAATTGGACTACGAGCAGTACTTC. Translating gives CASSSKGVFTQQLDYEQYF.